Following are 32 T cell receptor beta chains from one sample sequenced in a study of human T cells and chemical hapten exposure. Time point indicated: healthy volunteer bleed at 2 weeks. The authors' total RNA extraction used unfractionated whole blood. TCRdb redid the calling of the RACE reads with MiXCR, one entry per CDR3 protein. This sample yields 30,000 to 35,000 distinct CDR3 sequences, of which around 7.4% are seen a single time; approximately 9.9% belongs to the top ten. What was sequenced was whole blood. The source is a human donor in good health. Some clones in this sample may be carry-over from other donors' samples.

This clonotype was picked up many times. This chain connects TRBV6-2 or TRBV6-3 to TRBJ2-3, with D possibly TRBD1 on 5 matching bases. Germline CDR1 and CDR2: MNHEY and SVGEGT. The V end was cut by 7 bases, the J end by 0 bases, with 8 bases between. The length of the CDR3 is 13 residues. The CDR3 sequence is CASNRPSTDTQYF. The CDR3 DNA reads TGTGCCAGCAACAGGCCCAGCACAGATACGCAGTATTTT.

This clonotype was observed many times. The chain couples TRBV27 to TRBJ2-1, with D possibly being TRBD1 (6 bases). With 6 bases removed from V and 7 bases from J, the gap between germline ends came to 25 bases. This CDR3 has 17 residues. CDR1 is MNHEY, CDR2 SMNVEV, per germline (reference sequence). The CDR3 bases are TGTGCCAGCAGCAAAACAGGGTCGTCGATGTTTTATAATGAGCAGTTCTTC. Translating it yields CASSKTGSSMFYNEQFF.

As concerns this clonotype: Possible read error: a much larger clone is one base away. The chain uses TRBV20-1 and TRBJ2-7; possibly TRBD1 for D (6 bases). The CDR3 extends over 15 amino acids. Germline V CDR1 and CDR2: DFQATT, SNEGSKA (reference sequence). The CDR3 is CGASWGQGLRNEQYF. CDR3 DNA sequence: TGCGGTGCTAGTTGGGGGCAGGGCCTTAGGAACGAGCAGTACTTC.

This clonotype was counted ten times or more. The gene calls are TRBV5-6 and TRBJ2-7; 10 bases line up with TRBD1. The J segment lost 2 bases and the V segment lost 4 bases, leaving 15 bases of the junction unmatched. CDR3 size: 18 residues. Looked up from germline, CDR1 is SGHDT and CDR2 is YYEEEE. CDR3 region: CASSLDRDRGQFAYEQYF. In DNA, the CDR3 is TGTGCCAGCAGCCTGGACCGGGACAGGGGACAATTTGCCTACGAGCAGTACTTC.

In this sample, this clonotype turned up many times. This chain links TRBV2 with TRBJ2-3; D remains ambiguous. Germline values: CDR1 SNHLY, CDR2 FYNNEI. The CDR3 sequence is 13 residues long. The V and J ends lost 1 base and 2 bases respectively, with 4 bases between them. The CDR3 loop is CASSEVLTDTQYF. The CDR3 nucleotides are TGTGCCAGCAGTGAAGTCCTCACAGATACGCAGTATTTT.

The gene calls are TRBV29-1 and TRBJ2-2, with D tentatively TRBD1 (5 bases). The CDR3 is made up of 14 amino acids. V lost 4 bases to trimming and J lost 1 base, with 10 bases between them. Germline V gene data show CDR1 as SQVTM and CDR2 as ANQGSEA. The CDR3 nucleotides read TGCAGCGTTGGACCTACAGGGAACACCGGGGAGCTGTTTTTT. It translates to CSVGPTGNTGELFF.

V and J are TRBV12-3 or TRBV12-4 and TRBJ1-5; D is unclear. The CDR3 runs 13 residues. The V gene lost 3 bases and the J gene lost 9 bases, with 12 bases spanning the gap. The CDR3 reads CASSFMVGRPQHF. CDR3 nucleotide sequence: TGTGCCAGCAGTTTTATGGTTGGGCGGCCCCAGCATTTT.

Many counts were recorded for this clonotype. The chain is built from TRBV2 and TRBJ2-3, with 11 bases matching TRBD2. Per the germline V gene, CDR1 is SNHLY and CDR2 is FYNNEI. The V and J ends lost 7 bases and 3 bases, in that order; junction bases with no gene match: 6. The CDR3 spans 15 residues. CDR3 DNA: TGTGCCAGCAACCCACTAGCGGGAGTGACAGATACGCAGTATTTT. It is translated as CASNPLAGVTDTQYF.

The V call is TRBV28, the J call TRBJ1-3; D is uncertain. Looked up from germline, CDR1 is MDHEN and CDR2 is SYDVKM. The CDR3 totals 14 residues. The germline V and J ends were trimmed by 1 base and 3 bases, with 7 bases remaining between them. The chain's CDR3 is CASSLSRVGNTIYF. CDR3 coding DNA: TGTGCCAGCAGTTTATCCCGGGTTGGAAACACCATATATTTT.

This sequence joins TRBV3-1 and TRBJ2-1; D unresolved. V lost 4 bases to trimming and J lost 4 bases, with 14 bases between them. This CDR3 region has 15 residues. Germline V gene sequence: CDR1 LGHDT, CDR2 YNNKEL (reference sequence). CDR3 sequence reads: CASSRGGSGYNEQFF. The CDR3, as DNA: TGTGCCAGCAGCCGCGGTGGGTCAGGTTACAATGAGCAGTTCTTC.

In its sample, this clonotype was seen a few times. This rearrangement joins TRBV2 to TRBJ1-5; the match to TRBD1 covers 9 bases. Germline V gene lookup returns CDR1 SNHLY and CDR2 FYNNEI. The junction had 8 bases not matched to a gene; V was cut back by 8 bases and J by 6 bases. The CDR3 has 14 amino acids. CDR3 DNA sequence: TGTGCCAGCTCTGGGACAGGGCTAGGTCAGCCCCAGCATTTT. Its translation: CASSGTGLGQPQHF. The complete variable domain, with remaining parts taken from reference TRBV2 and TRBJ1-5, reads EPEVTQTPSHQVTQMGQEVILRCVPISNHLYFYWYRQILGQKVEFLVSFYNNEISEKSEIFDDQFSVERPDGSNFTLKIRSTKLEDSAMYFCASSGTGLGQPQHFGDGTRLSIL.

There are many counts of this clonotype. This rearrangement joins TRBV27 to TRBJ1-2; D unclear. The germline V gene encodes CDR1 MNHEY and CDR2 SMNVEV (reference sequence). V was clipped by 3 bases and J by 7 bases, with 18 bases between them. This CDR3 is 15 amino acids long. CDR3 sequence: CASSFSRETAGGYTF. The CDR3 nucleotides are TGTGCCAGCAGTTTTTCCCGGGAGACCGCCGGTGGCTACACCTTC.

This clonotype was picked up many times. The chain has TRBV28 and TRBJ1-6; D unclear. CDR1 and CDR2 (germline): MDHEN, SYDVKM. The germline V and J ends were trimmed by 6 bases and 6 bases, with 18 bases remaining between them. The CDR3 has 16 amino acids. For the CDR3, the DNA is TGTGCCAGCAGCCTCGACCGGACTAGGGTTAATTCACCCCTCCACTTT. It encodes CASSLDRTRVNSPLHF.

This clonotype was observed at least ten times. The gene calls are TRBV7-2 and TRBJ2-3; either TRBD1 or TRBD2 may supply D (5 bases each). The CDR3 spans 13 residues. Germline V gives CDR1 SGHTA, CDR2 FQGNSA. Trimming removed 2 bases from V and 7 bases from J, with 10 bases in between. DNA of the CDR3: TGTGCCAGCAGCTTATCCGGGACGAATACGCAGTATTTT. This translates into CASSLSGTNTQYF.

This clonotype was seen a few times. The chain links TRBV5-1 to TRBJ2-1; possible D gene TRBD2, 6 bases. There are 17 residues in the CDR3. Germline CDR1 SGHRS, CDR2 YFSETQ. Between the trimmed V and J ends, which lost 5 bases and 3 bases, there was a span of 21 bases. CDR3 loop: CASRSGGGASDYNEQFF. DNA of the CDR3: TGCGCCAGCAGAAGCGGTGGCGGGGCAAGCGACTACAATGAGCAGTTCTTC.

The V and J genes are TRBV20-1 and TRBJ1-4, with a possible D match to TRBD1 (5 bases). Germline CDR1 DFQATT, CDR2 SNEGSKA (reference sequence). With 4 bases removed from V and 5 bases from J, the gap between germline ends came to 20 bases. The CDR3 runs to 16 residues. The CDR3 DNA follows: TGCAGTGCTACCCCTGGAGGGGCCGCTCTCAATGAAAAACTGTTTTTT. It is translated as CSATPGGAALNEKLFF.

The chain links TRBV7-9 to TRBJ1-1; 7 nucleotides line up with TRBD1. There are 15 residues in the CDR3. CDR1 and CDR2 from the germline V gene are SEHNR and FQNEAQ (reference sequence). With 1 base clipped from V and 3 bases from J, the junction kept 5 bases outside the gene matches. CDR3 DNA: TGTGCCAGCAGCTTAGGCGACAGGGAGGACACTGAAGCTTTCTTT. Translating it yields CASSLGDREDTEAFF.

This clonotype was seen at least ten times. The chain links TRBV30 to TRBJ2-6; 7 positions agree with TRBD1. CDR3 length equals 17 residues. V was pared by 3 bases and J by 0 bases, with 8 bases of the junction left unmatched. The germline V gene has CDR1 GTSNPN and CDR2 SVGIG (reference sequence). This chain's CDR3 is CAWRKETGFSGANVLTF. The CDR3 region has the DNA TGTGCCTGGAGGAAGGAGACAGGGTTCTCTGGGGCCAACGTCCTGACTTTC.

This clonotype was seen just once. Being one base from a much bigger clone, this may be a read error. For the CDR3, the DNA is TGTGCCAGCAGTAACGGGGGGACCGGGGAGCTGTTTTTT. It translates to CASSNGGTGELFF. The chain recombines TRBV2 with TRBJ2-2; TRBD2 matches 7 bases. The CDR3 runs 13 residues. Germline V CDR1 and CDR2: SNHLY, FYNNEI. The V and J ends lost 5 bases and 5 bases, in that order; junction bases with no gene match: 2.

A few counts support this clonotype. The chain employs TRBV7-6 and TRBJ2-5; 8 nucleotides agree with TRBD1. The V segment lost 0 bases and the J segment 4 bases; nucleotides outside the gene matches: 7. Germline V gene data show CDR1 as SGHVS and CDR2 as FNYEAQ. This CDR3 contains 16 residues. The CDR3 region is CASSLAGDRGGETQYF. The DNA of the CDR3 is TGTGCCAGCAGCTTAGCAGGTGACAGGGGCGGAGAGACCCAGTACTTC.

This clonotype has ten or more counts. V and J are TRBV20-1 and TRBJ2-3; the match to TRBD2 covers 10 bases. J was trimmed by 4 bases and V by 4 bases; bases with no gene match: 8. Looked up from germline, CDR1 is DFQATT and CDR2 is SNEGSKA (reference sequence). CDR3 length equals 15 residues. CDR3 coding DNA: TGCAGTGCTACTCCTGGGACTAGCGTGGCAGATACGCAGTATTTT. Translation: CSATPGTSVADTQYF.

This clonotype was observed at least ten times. The CDR3 nucleotides are TGTGCCACCAGCTTAAGAAGGGCCCTATCGGGAGATACGCAGTATTTT. This sequence encodes CATSLRRALSGDTQYF. J is TRBJ2-3 and V is TRBV15, with D unresolved. Trimming shortened V by 5 bases and J by 5 bases, and 20 bases separated the two germline ends. This CDR3 spans 16 amino acids. The germline V gene encodes CDR1 LNHNV and CDR2 YYDKDF (reference sequence). The full variable domain, completed using reference TRBV15 and TRBJ2-3, is DAMVIQNPRYQVTQFGKPVTLSCSQTLNHNVMYWYQQKSSQAPKLLFHYYDKDFNNEADTPDNFQSRRPNTSFCFLDIRSPGLGDTAMYLCATSLRRALSGDTQYFGPGTRLTVL.

This clonotype was counted a few times. This sequence joins TRBV13 and TRBJ1-6; TRBD1 might be the D (5 bases). The CDR3 spans 15 residues. V lost 3 bases to trimming and J lost 0 bases, with 6 bases between them. CDR1 and CDR2 (germline): PRHDT, FYEKMQ (reference sequence). CDR3 in DNA: TGTGCCAGCAGCTTGAGGGGCTCCTATAATTCACCCCTCCACTTT. It yields the protein CASSLRGSYNSPLHF.

As regards this clonotype: An end of the junction differs from the germline gene, which may be a read error. The genes are TRBV20-1 and TRBJ2-1; TRBD2 matches 7 bases. CDR3 length: 12 residues. Germline-derived CDR1 and CDR2 are DFQATT and SNEGSKA (reference sequence). CDR3 DNA sequence: TGCAGTGCTAGTGTCCGGTCGGCGGGAGTGGTCTTC. It is translated as CSASVRSAGVVF.

This clonotype was counted many times. This chain connects TRBV28 to TRBJ2-4, with no clear D. The V gene's germline CDR1 is MDHEN and CDR2 SYDVKM. This CDR3 comprises 13 residues. Between the trimmed V and J ends, which lost 3 bases and 9 bases, there was a span of 12 bases. The CDR3 region is CASSFNSCGIQYF. The CDR3 nucleotides read TGTGCCAGCAGTTTCAACTCCTGCGGCATTCAGTACTTC.

This chain links TRBV4-1 with TRBJ1-4; D might be TRBD1 (5 bases). V gave up 1 base and J gave up 8 bases, with 14 bases separating them. Germline lookup yields CDR1 MGHRA and CDR2 YSYEKL. CDR3 length equals 15 residues. The CDR3 nucleotides read TGCGCCAGCAGCCAAGCGGGGAGGGGTGACGAAAAACTGTTTTTT. Its protein product is CASSQAGRGDEKLFF.

The rearrangement joins TRBV7-2 to TRBJ1-2; TRBD1 aligns across 7 bases. The CDR3 loop spans 15 amino acids. CDR1 and CDR2 from the germline V gene are SGHTA and FQGNSA. With V trimmed by 4 bases and J by 4 bases, 9 bases remained unmatched. The CDR3 nucleotides read TGTGCCAGCAGCTCCGGTGGAGGGGGCGCCTATGGCTACACCTTC. It encodes CASSSGGGGAYGYTF. Using reference TRBV7-2 and TRBJ1-2 for the parts outside the CDR3, the full variable domain is GAGVSQSPSNKVTEKGKDVELRCDPISGHTALYWYRQSLGQGLEFLIYFQGNSAPDKSGLPSDRFSAERTGGSVSTLTIQRTQQEDSAVYLCASSSGGGGAYGYTFGSGTRLTVV.

This clonotype was observed many times. The V call is TRBV12-3 or TRBV12-4, the J call TRBJ2-5, with 11 bases identical to TRBD2. This CDR3 contains 16 residues. With 6 bases clipped from V and 2 bases from J, the junction kept 8 bases outside the gene matches. The CDR3 loop is CASSRGLAGGQETQYF. The CDR3 coding sequence is TGTGCCAGCAGCCGCGGCTTAGCGGGAGGGCAAGAGACCCAGTACTTC.

The rearrangement uses TRBV6-2 or TRBV6-3 and TRBJ1-3; D might be TRBD1 (5 bases). Trimming stripped 2 bases from V and 0 bases from J, with 14 bases between. The CDR3 runs to 17 residues. CDR1 and CDR2 (germline): MNHEY, SVGEGT. The CDR3 reads CASSYADWDFSGNTIYF. In DNA, the CDR3 is TGTGCCAGCAGTTACGCTGACTGGGACTTCTCTGGAAACACCATATATTTT.

V usage is TRBV7-2 and J usage is TRBJ2-7; the match to TRBD2 covers 11 bases. J was trimmed by 4 bases and V by 6 bases; bases with no gene match: 5. CDR3 length equals 14 residues. The germline gives CDR1 SGHTA, CDR2 FQGNSA. The CDR3 sequence: CASSLAGGEYEQYF. CDR3 DNA sequence: TGTGCCAGCAGTCTAGCGGGGGGCGAGTACGAGCAGTACTTC. The full variable domain, its missing parts supplied by reference TRBV7-2 and TRBJ2-7, is GAGVSQSPSNKVTEKGKDVELRCDPISGHTALYWYRQSLGQGLEFLIYFQGNSAPDKSGLPSDRFSAERTGGSVSTLTIQRTQQEDSAVYLCASSLAGGEYEQYFGPGTRLTVT.

At least ten counts were recorded for this clonotype. The V call is TRBV20-1, the J call TRBJ2-3, with TRBD2 identical over 8 bases. This CDR3 has 13 amino acids. Germline trimming cut 6 bases from V and 5 bases from J; bases unmatched to any gene: 7. CDR1 and CDR2 (germline): DFQATT, SNEGSKA (reference sequence). CDR3 region: CSAGVAGRDTQYF. Here the CDR3 DNA reads TGCAGTGCGGGAGTAGCGGGAAGAGATACGCAGTATTTT.

CDR3 loop: CASSAGDTEAFF. The CDR3 DNA reads as TGCGCCAGCAGCGCGGGGGACACTGAAGCTTTCTTT. V usage is TRBV5-1 and J usage is TRBJ1-1; D is perhaps TRBD1 (5 bases). Germline loops: CDR1 SGHRS, CDR2 YFSETQ. This CDR3 has 12 amino acids. V lost 4 bases, J lost 3 bases, and 7 bases lay in between.